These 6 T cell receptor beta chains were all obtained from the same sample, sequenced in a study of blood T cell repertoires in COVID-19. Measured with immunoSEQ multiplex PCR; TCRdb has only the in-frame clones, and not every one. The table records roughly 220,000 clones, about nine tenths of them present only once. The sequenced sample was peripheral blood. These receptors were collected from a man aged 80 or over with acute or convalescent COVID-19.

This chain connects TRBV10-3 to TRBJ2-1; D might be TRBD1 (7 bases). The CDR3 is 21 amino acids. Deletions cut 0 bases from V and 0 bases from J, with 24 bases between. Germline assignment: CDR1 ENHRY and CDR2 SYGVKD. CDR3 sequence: CAISESMGGQTVRSSYNEQFF. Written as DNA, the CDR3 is TGTGCCATCAGTGAGTCGATGGGGGGACAGACAGTAAGGAGCTCCTACAATGAGCAGTTCTTC.

The CDR3 DNA reads as TGTGCCAGCAGCCCGGGACAGGGGGCATTTGGCTACACCTTC. Translated, it gives CASSPGQGAFGYTF. The V call is TRBV7-2, the J call TRBJ1-2; 12 positions match TRBD1. There are 14 residues in the CDR3. V shed 5 bases and J 7 bases; nucleotides not matched to a gene: 5. Germline loops: CDR1 SGHTA, CDR2 FQGNSA. The whole variable domain, remainder taken from reference TRBV7-2 and TRBJ1-2, is GAGVSQSPSNKVTEKGKDVELRCDPISGHTALYWYRQSLGQGLEFLIYFQGNSAPDKSGLPSDRFSAERTGGSVSTLTIQRTQQEDSAVYLCASSPGQGAFGYTFGSGTRLTVV.

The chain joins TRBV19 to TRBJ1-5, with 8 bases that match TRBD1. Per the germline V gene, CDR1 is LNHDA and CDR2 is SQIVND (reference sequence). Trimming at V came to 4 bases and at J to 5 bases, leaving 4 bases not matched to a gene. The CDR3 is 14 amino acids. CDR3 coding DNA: TGTGCCAGTAGTAACAGGGGGGAGGATCAGCCCCAGCATTTT. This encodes CASSNRGEDQPQHF.

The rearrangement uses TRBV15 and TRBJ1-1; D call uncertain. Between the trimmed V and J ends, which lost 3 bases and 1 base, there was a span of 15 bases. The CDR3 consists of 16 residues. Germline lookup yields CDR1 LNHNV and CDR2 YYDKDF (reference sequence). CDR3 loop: CATSSPGDPGNTEAFF. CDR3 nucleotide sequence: TGTGCCACCAGCAGTCCCGGAGATCCGGGGAACACTGAAGCTTTCTTT.

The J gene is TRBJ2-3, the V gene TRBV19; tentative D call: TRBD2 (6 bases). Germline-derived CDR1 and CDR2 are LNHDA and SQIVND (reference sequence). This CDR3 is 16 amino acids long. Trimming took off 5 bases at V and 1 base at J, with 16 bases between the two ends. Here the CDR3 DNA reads TGTGCCAGTAGTCCCGAATCGGAGCGGGGCACAGATACGCAGTATTTT. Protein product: CASSPESERGTDTQYF.

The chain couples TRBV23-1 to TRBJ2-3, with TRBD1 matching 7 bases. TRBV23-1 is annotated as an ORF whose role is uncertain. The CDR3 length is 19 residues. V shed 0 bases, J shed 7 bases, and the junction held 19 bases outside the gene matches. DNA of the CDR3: TGCGCCAGCAGTCAATCGGGAAAGGGACAGCCAGAGCTCAGGTATACGCAGTATTTT. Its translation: CASSQSGKGQPELRYTQYF.